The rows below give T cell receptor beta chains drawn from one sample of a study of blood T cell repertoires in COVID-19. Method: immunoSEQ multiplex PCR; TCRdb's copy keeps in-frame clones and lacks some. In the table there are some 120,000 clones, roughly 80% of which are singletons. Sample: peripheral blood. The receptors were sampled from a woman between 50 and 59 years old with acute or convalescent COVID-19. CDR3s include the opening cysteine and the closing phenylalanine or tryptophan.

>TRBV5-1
CASSLGPGTANYGYTF
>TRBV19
CASSIFLSDTEAFF
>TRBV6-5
CASMLDRFNQPQHF
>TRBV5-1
CASSLAGQGPISTGELFF
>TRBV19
CASRDRDYGYTF
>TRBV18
CASSGTGTQGLGEQYF
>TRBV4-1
CASSQGGAGAAGYTF
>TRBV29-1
CSVEAEASGPRAYGYTF
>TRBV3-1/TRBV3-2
CASSQDNNYGYTF
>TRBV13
CASSLGAGQGSPLHF
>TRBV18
CASSSPGTGRAQPQHF
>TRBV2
CASSKLTSGGKDTQYF
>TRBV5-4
CASSLGETKETQYF
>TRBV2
CASTYRGGNEQFF
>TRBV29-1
CSTDRGETQYF
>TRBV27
CASSSGQGARNEQFF
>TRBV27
CASSPGTAYSNQPQHF
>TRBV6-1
CASSDDRGRGYGYTF
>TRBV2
CASRTGYNTEAFF
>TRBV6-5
CASGLLGGEQYF
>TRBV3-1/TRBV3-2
CASSQTSGFTGELFF
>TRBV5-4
CASSFGSGAKQETQYF
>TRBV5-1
CASSLADRENGYTF
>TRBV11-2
CASSLGGYTNEKLFF
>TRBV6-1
CASSEAAQGSSPLHF
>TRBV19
CASSTGRHYNEQFF
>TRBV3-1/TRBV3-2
CASSQGLRNTIYF
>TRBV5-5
CASSPKGAEMNTEAFF
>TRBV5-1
CASSPSGEIYEQYF
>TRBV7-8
CASSLAAGENSNQPQHF
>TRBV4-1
CASSRDRDLNYGYTF
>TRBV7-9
CASSLVGDTTGYTF
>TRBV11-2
CASSSRLSGNTIYF
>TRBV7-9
CASSSQGVRTEAFF
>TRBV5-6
CASSPSKTTGADSPLHF
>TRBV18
CASSPISGGPGDTQYF
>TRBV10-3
CAISESILAGGHNEQFF
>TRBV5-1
CASSSFSSGANVLTF
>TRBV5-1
CASSRGLSNEQFF
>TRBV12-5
CASGLVITGGSYNEQFF
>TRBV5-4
CASSTRTSGGPGDTQYF
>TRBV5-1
CASSPGLIGDTEAFF
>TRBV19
CASSPGQISRGAFF
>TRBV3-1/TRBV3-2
CASSHQTGWNNSPLHF
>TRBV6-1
CASSDPPDRGIFF
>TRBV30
CAWNRHTGTEAFF
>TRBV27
CASSLWRGEPQHF
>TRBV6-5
CASTIKTGNTEAFF